This is a list of T cell receptor beta chains from one sample in a study of blood T cell repertoires in COVID-19. This table comes from immunoSEQ multiplex PCR, and its TCRdb copy is limited to in-frame clones, with some not included. The data contain roughly 400,000 clones, over 75% of them singletons. Material for sequencing was PBMCs or T cells enriched from blood (not recorded which). The receptors originated from a woman younger than 30 who had been exposed to COVID-19. The CDR3 runs from the conserved cysteine through the conserved F or W. Fields, in order: J gene, clone size, V gene, D gene, CDR3 length, CDR3 DNA, CDR3 protein. D genes are given only for firm matches. Clone size appears in some rows only: once, few, many, or a class for an expanded clone.

TRBJ2-3 | NA | TRBV5-1 | TRBD2 | 19 | TGCGCCAGCAGCTCCGGACTAGCGGGGGGCGTCATTAGCACAGATACGCAGTATTTT | CASSSGLAGGVISTDTQYF
TRBJ1-2 | NA | TRBV19 | TRBD1 | 16 | TGTGCCAGTAGCGCCTCCGGGACAGGGGGCCGCTATGGCTACACCTTC | CASSASGTGGRYGYTF
TRBJ1-1 | NA | TRBV4-3 | TRBD1 | 16 | TGCGCCAGCAGCCGCCATCGACAGGGTTGGAACACTGAAGCTTTCTTT | CASSRHRQGWNTEAFF
TRBJ2-5 | NA | TRBV6-1 | TRBD2 | 19 | TGTGCCAGCAGTGAAGCCCGGACTAGCGGGGGCCCCGTAGGAAAGACCCAGTACTTC | CASSEARTSGGPVGKTQYF
TRBJ2-5 | NA | TRBV9 | NA | 15 | TGTGCCAGCAGCGTAGCTGTAGGGGCAGGGGAGACCCAGTACTTC | CASSVAVGAGETQYF
TRBJ2-3 | NA | TRBV11-2 | TRBD2 | 19 | TGTGCCAGCAGCATCACTAGCGGGGAGGCTACCTTCTCCACCAATACGCAGTATTTT | CASSITSGEATFSTNTQYF
TRBJ1-6 | NA | TRBV27 | NA | 15 | TGTGCCAGCACCGACACGAGCTCCTATAATTCACCCCTCCACTTT | CASTDTSSYNSPLHF
TRBJ1-3 | NA | TRBV24-1 | NA | 17 | TGTGCCACCAGTGCGCGGCTAAGGGGTCGTGGTGGAAACACCATATATTTT | CATSARLRGRGGNTIYF
TRBJ2-7 | NA | TRBV6-6 | NA | 11 | TGTGCCAGCAGTCCCCTTTCCGAGCAGTACTTC | CASSPLSEQYF
TRBJ2-7 | NA | TRBV4-1 | TRBD2 | 16 | TGCGCCAGCAGCCAGGGGACTAGCGGGAGGTCATACGAGCAGTACTTC | CASSQGTSGRSYEQYF
TRBJ2-1 | NA | TRBV12-3/TRBV12-4 | NA | 13 | TGTGCCAGCAGTTTCGGTGAGGGAGGTGAGCAGTTCTTC | CASSFGEGGEQFF
TRBJ2-3 | NA | TRBV9 | NA | 15 | TGTGCCAGCAGCGTAGTAGCGGCATCACTTGATACGCAGTATTTT | CASSVVAASLDTQYF
TRBJ2-5 | NA | TRBV5-1 | TRBD1 | 15 | TGCGCCAGCAGCTTGGCTCAAGGGGGCAGGGAGACCCAGTACTTC | CASSLAQGGRETQYF
TRBJ1-1 | NA | TRBV19 | NA | 13 | TGTGCCAGTAGTATAGGTAGGAACACTGAAGCTTTCTTT | CASSIGRNTEAFF
TRBJ1-1 | NA | TRBV19 | NA | 15 | TGTGCCAGTAGACTCAACTGGGGGGGATTAGGTGAAGCTTTCTTT | CASRLNWGGLGEAFF
TRBJ1-5 | few | TRBV28 | NA | 17 | TGTGCCAGCAGTTTATCCCACGGACAGTTTAGCAATCAGCCCCAGCATTTT | CASSLSHGQFSNQPQHF
TRBJ1-1 | NA | TRBV28 | NA | 10 | TGTGCCAGCAGTTCCAATGAAGCTTTCTTT | CASSSNEAFF
TRBJ1-5 | NA | TRBV19 | NA | 16 | TGTGCCAGTAGTATAATTACGGGAAACAGCAATCAGCCCCAGCATTTT | CASSIITGNSNQPQHF
TRBJ1-1 | once | TRBV19 | NA | 17 | TGTGCCAGTAGTATAGGCCTCGGGGAGTACAAGTCCGGCGAAGCTTTCTTT | CASSIGLGEYKSGEAFF
TRBJ2-7 | NA | TRBV11-2 | TRBD1 | 14 | TGTGCCAGCAGCTTGCGACAGGGAAGGTCCGAGCAGTACTTC | CASSLRQGRSEQYF
TRBJ1-1 | NA | TRBV19 | NA | 13 | TGTGCCAGTAGTCCGGGGGTCAGTCTTGAAGCTTTCTTT | CASSPGVSLEAFF
TRBJ2-1 | NA | TRBV18 | TRBD2 | 13 | TGTGCCAGCCACCCGACTAGCGCTAATGAGCAGTTCTTC | CASHPTSANEQFF
TRBJ2-7 | NA | TRBV6-5 | NA | 13 | TGTGCCAGCATCAAGGCCGGGTCGGGCGAGCAGTACTTC | CASIKAGSGEQYF
TRBJ1-1 | NA | TRBV6-5 | NA | 15 | TGTGCCAGCAGAAGGTACAGGGACATGAACACTGAAGCTTTCTTT | CASRRYRDMNTEAFF
TRBJ2-7 | NA | TRBV28 | TRBD2 | 13 | TGTGCCAGCAGCCCCGGGGGGTACTACGAGCAGTACTTC | CASSPGGYYEQYF
TRBJ2-7 | NA | TRBV6-5 | NA | 15 | TGTGCCAGCGACTCGAGGGGGGGTACCTCCTACGAGCAGTACTTC | CASDSRGGTSYEQYF
TRBJ2-1 | NA | TRBV13 | NA | 18 | TGTGCCAGCAGCTTAGCGGAAGGGCCGACTAGCTCCTACAATGAGCAGTTCTTC | CASSLAEGPTSSYNEQFF
TRBJ1-4 | NA | TRBV14 | TRBD1 | 18 | TGTGCCAGCAGCCCAGGACAGGACAGTACTAAATATAATGAAAAACTGTTTTTT | CASSPGQDSTKYNEKLFF
TRBJ1-1 | NA | TRBV28 | TRBD1 | 17 | TGTGCCAGCAGTTCCAGCGCAGGCTCTAGCAGGGGGACTGAAGCTTTCTTT | CASSSSAGSSRGTEAFF
TRBJ2-2 | NA | TRBV7-2 | NA | 13 | TGTGCCAGCAGCTTAGTCACGGCCGGGGAGCTGTTTTTT | CASSLVTAGELFF
TRBJ2-1 | NA | TRBV18 | NA | 16 | TGTGCCAGCTCACACGACAGGCTCAGCTCCTACAATGAGCAGTTCTTC | CASSHDRLSSYNEQFF
TRBJ1-1 | NA | TRBV29-1 | TRBD1 | 13 | TGCAGCGTTCTGGACAGGGGGCGAACTGAAGCTTTCTTT | CSVLDRGRTEAFF
TRBJ2-5 | NA | TRBV3-1/TRBV3-2 | NA | 13 | TGTGCCAGCAGCCAAGATCGAGGAGGGAGAGTTGACTTC | CASSQDRGGRVDF
TRBJ2-3 | once | TRBV3-1/TRBV3-2 | TRBD2 | 16 | TGTGCCAGCAGCCACATACTAGCGGGGGGGCCAGATACGCAGTATTTT | CASSHILAGGPDTQYF
TRBJ1-1 | once | TRBV10-3 | TRBD1 | 14 | TGTGCCATCTCAAGAGGGACAGATAACACTGAAGCTTTCTTT | CAISRGTDNTEAFF
TRBJ1-5 | NA | TRBV27 | NA | 16 | TGTGCCAGCAGTTTACTAGGCAGGGGAAGCAATCAGCCCCAGCATTTT | CASSLLGRGSNQPQHF
TRBJ1-2 | NA | TRBV6-2/TRBV6-3 | NA | 14 | TGTGCCAGCAGCCCCGACAGCGCGGTCCATGGCTACACCTTC | CASSPDSAVHGYTF
TRBJ2-3 | NA | TRBV30 | TRBD2 | 15 | TGTGCCTGGAGTGTAGGACTAGCGGGGAAATATACGCAGTATTTT | CAWSVGLAGKYTQYF
TRBJ2-1 | NA | TRBV29-1 | NA | 14 | TGCAGCGTTGCTATTTCAAGCTCCTACAATGAGCAGTTCTTC | CSVAISSSYNEQFF
TRBJ2-2 | NA | TRBV4-3 | NA | 15 | TGCGCCAGCAGCCAAGAACCAGGGGTCCCCGGGGAGCTGTTTTTT | CASSQEPGVPGELFF